This T cell receptor beta chain came from a study of blood T cell repertoires in COVID-19. Study summary: COVID-19 samples from acute and convalescent phases originated in the United States, Italy and Spain.

Trimming took off 8 bases at V and 5 bases at J, with 11 bases between the two ends. Looked up from germline, CDR1 is SNHLY and CDR2 is FYNNEI. This CDR3 has 12 residues. In the original analysis: From reference gene primer amplification, estimates of nucleated cell counts were derived. Clones were read by immunoSEQ multiplex PCR, and TCRdb kept only the in-frame ones, dropping some. V and J calls and clone size are copied from that table; D and trimming were computed from the DNA. The repertoire has hundreds of thousands of clones, approximately 86% of them found once; the top ten carry about 1.9%. V and J are TRBV2 and TRBJ2-3; D not certain. This sequence originates from a woman aged 25 to 39 who had recovered from COVID-19. Sequenced sample: peripheral blood. The CDR3 sequence: CASDWSEDTQYF. The CDR3 bases are TGTGCCAGCGACTGGAGTGAAGATACGCAGTATTTT. Supplemented by reference TRBV2 and TRBJ2-3, the full variable domain reads EPEVTQTPSHQVTQMGQEVILRCVPISNHLYFYWYRQILGQKVEFLVSFYNNEISEKSEIFDDQFSVERPDGSNFTLKIRSTKLEDSAMYFCASDWSEDTQYFGPGTRLTVL.